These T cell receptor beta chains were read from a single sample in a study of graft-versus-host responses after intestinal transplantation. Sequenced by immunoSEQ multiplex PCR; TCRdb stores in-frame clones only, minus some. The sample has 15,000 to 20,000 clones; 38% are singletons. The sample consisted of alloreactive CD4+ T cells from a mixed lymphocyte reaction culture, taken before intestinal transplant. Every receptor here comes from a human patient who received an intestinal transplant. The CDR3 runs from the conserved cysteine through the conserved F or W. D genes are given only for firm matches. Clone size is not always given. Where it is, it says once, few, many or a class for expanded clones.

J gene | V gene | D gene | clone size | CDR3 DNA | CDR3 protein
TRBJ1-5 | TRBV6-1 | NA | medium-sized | TGTGCCAGCAGTTCCAGGGTCAGCCAGCCCCAGCATTTT | CASSSRVSQPQHF
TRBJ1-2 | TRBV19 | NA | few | TGTGCCAGTAGTGTTGTCGGACGGGTGGGAGGCTACACCTTC | CASSVVGRVGGYTF
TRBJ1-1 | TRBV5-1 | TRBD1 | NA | TGCGCCAGCAAAACACAGGGGGCGCGGAACACTGAAGCTTTCTTT | CASKTQGARNTEAFF
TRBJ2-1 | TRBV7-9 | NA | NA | TGTGCCAGCAGCCCGGGACTTCGTTCCCATGAGCAGTTCTTC | CASSPGLRSHEQFF
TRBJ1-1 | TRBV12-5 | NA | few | TGTGCTAGTGGTTTGGCCGGGAGAACTGAAGCTTTCTTT | CASGLAGRTEAFF
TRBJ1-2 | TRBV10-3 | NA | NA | TGTGCCATCAGTGAGTCAGCCTATGGCTACACCTTC | CAISESAYGYTF
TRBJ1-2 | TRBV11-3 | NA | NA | TGTGCCAGCAGCTTACGGCAGGGGTATAACTATGGCTACACCTTC | CASSLRQGYNYGYTF
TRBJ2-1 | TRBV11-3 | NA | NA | TGTGCCAGCAGCTTAGCAGGGAATGAGCAGTTCTTC | CASSLAGNEQFF
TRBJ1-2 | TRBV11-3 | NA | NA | TGTGCCAGCAGCTTAGGATCAGCCGGCTATGGCTACACCTTC | CASSLGSAGYGYTF
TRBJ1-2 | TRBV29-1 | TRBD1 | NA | TGCAGCGTCGCGGACAGGGACTATGGCTACACCTTC | CSVADRDYGYTF
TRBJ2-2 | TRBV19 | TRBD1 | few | TGTGCCAGTAGTCCGCGGACAGGGCGAACCGGGGAGCTGTTTTTT | CASSPRTGRTGELFF
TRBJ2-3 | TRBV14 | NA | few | TGTGCCAGCAGCCGGGGAGTAGCGTCTAGCACAGATACGCAGTATTTT | CASSRGVASSTDTQYF
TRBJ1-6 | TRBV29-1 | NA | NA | TGCAGCGTACGGGAAACCTATAATTCACCCCTCCACTTT | CSVRETYNSPLHF
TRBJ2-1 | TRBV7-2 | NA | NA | TGTGCCAGCAGCTTAGTAAGGGGGGGCTCTGCCGAGCAGTTCTTC | CASSLVRGGSAEQFF
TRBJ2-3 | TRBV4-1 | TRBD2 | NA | TGCGCCAGCAGCCGGCCAAAACTAGCGGGCACAGATACGCAGTATTTT | CASSRPKLAGTDTQYF
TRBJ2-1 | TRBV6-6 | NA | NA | TGTGCCAGCAGGCGCTCAGGGGTAGGGGAGCAGTTCTTC | CASRRSGVGEQFF
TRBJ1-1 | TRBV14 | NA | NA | TGTGCCAGCAGTCTCCTTCCTAACACTGAAGCTTTCTTT | CASSLLPNTEAFF
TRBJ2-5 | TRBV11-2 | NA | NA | TGTGCCAGCAGCGTCAGGGGTGGGGGGGAGACCCAGTACTTC | CASSVRGGGETQYF
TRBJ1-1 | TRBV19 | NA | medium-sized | TGTGCCAGTAGTATATCGTACACTGAAGCTTTCTTT | CASSISYTEAFF
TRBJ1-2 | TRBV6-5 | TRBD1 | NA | TGTGCCAGCAGTTACATGTTGGGACAGGGGTCTGCAGGCTACACCTTC | CASSYMLGQGSAGYTF
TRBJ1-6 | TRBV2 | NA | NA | TGTGCCAGCAGTGCCAGGCAGAGGCCTTATAATTCACCCCTCCACTTT | CASSARQRPYNSPLHF
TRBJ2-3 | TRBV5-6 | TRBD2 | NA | TGTGCCAGCAGCGGGATCGGCGGGGGGAGAGATACGCAGTATTTT | CASSGIGGGRDTQYF
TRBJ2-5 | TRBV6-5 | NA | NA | TGTGCCAGCAAGGCCTCTGGGGGGGCAAAGACCCAGTACTTC | CASKASGGAKTQYF
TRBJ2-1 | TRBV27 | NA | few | TGTGCCAGCATTGGGGCCAGAGAGCAGTTCTTC | CASIGAREQFF
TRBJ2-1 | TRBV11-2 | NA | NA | TGTGCCAGCAGCCAAGTCGCCTATCTAGCAACTTACAATGAGCAGTTCTTC | CASSQVAYLATYNEQFF
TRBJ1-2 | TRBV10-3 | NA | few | TGTGCCATCAGGACCGGGCCTCCCTATGGCTACACCTTC | CAIRTGPPYGYTF
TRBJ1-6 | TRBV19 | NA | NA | TGTGCCAGTGACCCCGGGAGTTCACCCCTCCACTTT | CASDPGSSPLHF